This T cell receptor beta chain comes out of a study of CD8+ T cells in alopecia areata (dated by TCRdb to between 2017 and 2018). In terms of the full investigation: Treated patients were enrolled in an open-label pilot trial of oral tofacitinib, 5 to 10 mg twice daily, for moderate-to-severe alopecia areata. Patients stayed on tofacitinib for 6 to 18 months and then had 6 months of follow-up off drug so that delayed response and recurrence could be assessed. High-throughput TCRbeta sequencing was used to examine T cell clonal expansion in alopecia areata in both the C3H/HeJ mouse model and human patients. Human TCRbeta sequencing covered scalp tissue and sorted CD4+ and CD8+ peripheral blood T cells from patchy and totalis/universalis alopecia areata patients and healthy controls. Patients on tofacitinib were biopsied at baseline and after 4 and 24 weeks of treatment, and several of the patients also had a later scalp biopsy. Clonality in the scalp was compared among normal scalp (n=4), patchy alopecia areata scalp (n=8), and alopecia totalis/universalis scalp (n=8). The RNA source kit depended on sample type: the PAXgene miRNA kit for fixed scalp, the miRNeasy kit for PBMCs, and the RNeasy kit for mouse skin. TCRbeta CDR3 regions were amplified by immunoSEQ multiplex PCR using 35 Vbeta forward and 13 Jbeta reverse primers. Points the paper makes about the study in general: Higher clonality and more expanded CD8+ clones were observed in lesional scalp than in normal scalp, particularly in alopecia totalis/universalis, a finding suggestive of antigenic drive. Compared with mice, TCR sequences shared between patients were less clear, possibly partly because of HLA diversity across the patient population. Scalp TCR repertoire analysis is complicated because resident alphabeta T cells in normal human skin are also sequenced, whereas mouse skin is dominated by gammadelta T cells.

CDR1 is given as KGHSH and CDR2 as LQKENI, both from the germline V gene. V is shortened by 2 bases, J by 6 bases, and the region joining them spans 11 bases. The CDR3 measures 14 amino acids from cysteine to phenylalanine. CDR3 DNA is the only sequence kept; it has 42 bases, read in frame from the first base. Library preparation used the immunoSEQ multiplex PCR assay. For TCR sequencing, RNA was extracted from every sample and reverse transcribed into cDNA to serve as template. First-strand cDNA was synthesized using SuperScript III with a 2:1 mix of oligo-dT and random hexamers. A synthetic immune receptor repertoire was used to measure amplification bias, and any remaining bias was corrected computationally. The study's own analysis went as follows. Raw reads were preprocessed to remove errors, and CDR3 was defined according to IMGT conventions as the region from the conserved cysteine to phenylalanine. Clonality was computed by normalizing Shannon entropy by log2 of the number of productive unique TCRs and subtracting the result from 1. CD4 or CD8 identity of scalp clones was inferred by cross-referencing scalp TCRbeta sequences with sorted blood CD4 and CD8 repertoires. Not all clones reach the TCRdb copy of this immuneACCESS table, which keeps in-frame sequences only. Checked studies attribute under half of the gap to unresolved V genes and leave the rest unexplained. The V and J calls and clone size were taken over from that table, and D and trimming were inferred from the DNA. This sample gives about 130,000 clones in total; around 60% of them show up just once. The ten most abundant clones make up 4.5% of the sample.

In the paper's terms, the time point label means: baseline before oral tofacitinib. Peripheral blood and lesional scalp punch biopsies were obtained from patients with alopecia areata. PBMCs were isolated by density centrifugation and stained for CD3, CD4 and CD8, after which CD4+ and CD8+ T cells were sorted on a FACSAria. Concerning this clone: The antigen it recognizes is unknown. No much larger clone exists at a distance of one base, and base qualities are not known.

The clonotype was recovered from a human donor with alopecia areata. The sample here was CD4+ T cells sorted from blood, taken at week 0. Rearrangement joined TRBV18 to TRBJ2-1, with TRBD1 as a weak D call on 6 bases. The sequenced DNA is TGTGCCAGCTCACCAAACAGGGAAAGCAATGAGCAGTTCTTC. It codes for CASSPNRESNEQFF.